One sample yielded the 20 T cell receptor beta chains listed below, sequenced in a study of T cells after posttransplantation cyclophosphamide. The repertoire was sequenced with immunoSEQ multiplex PCR; TCRdb's copy has only in-frame clones and lacks some. This sample has over 5,500 clones; roughly three quarters occur once, and the top ten carry 26%. The sequenced sample consisted of memory CD4+ T cells sorted from blood. Source of these receptors: a woman aged 45-60 years in good health and a related stem cell transplant donor.

This chain joins TRBV4-1 and TRBJ2-4; perhaps TRBD1 as D (6 bases). The CDR3 sequence is 13 residues long. Germline CDR1 reads MGHRA; CDR2 reads YSYEKL. Trimming cost V 4 bases and J 15 bases, with 19 bases left between them. The CDR3 DNA reads as TGCGCCAGCAGCCCATTAAACAGGGATCTCCTGTACTTC. Translation: CASSPLNRDLLYF.

This clone was seen just once. The chain carries TRBV5-5 and TRBJ2-5; no clear D gene. The CDR3 has 12 residues. Deletions cut 5 bases from V and 5 bases from J, with 10 bases between. From germline, CDR1 is SGHKS and CDR2 YYEKEE (reference sequence). CDR3 nucleotide sequence: TGTGCCAGCAGGTCACCCGGGGAGACCCAGTACTTC. Translating gives CASRSPGETQYF.

In this sample, this clone turned up once. The rearrangement links TRBV27 to TRBJ1-6; D remains unclear. The germline V and J ends were trimmed by 2 bases and 7 bases, with 9 bases remaining between them. The CDR3 is 14 amino acids. Germline CDR1 reads MNHEY; CDR2 reads SMNVEV (reference sequence). The CDR3 nucleotides read TGTGCCAGCAGTTTAAACGGCGGAAATTCACCCCTCCACTTT. It is translated as CASSLNGGNSPLHF.

This rearrangement joins TRBV5-1 to TRBJ2-3; 13 nucleotides match TRBD2. V shed 4 bases, J shed 3 bases, and the junction held 8 bases outside the gene matches. CDR3 length: 17 residues. Germline CDR1 SGHRS, CDR2 YFSETQ. The chain's CDR3 is CASSPRTSGSGTDTQYF. CDR3 bases: TGCGCCAGCAGCCCCAGGACTAGCGGGAGTGGAACAGATACGCAGTATTTT.

This clone was detected only a few times. The chain couples TRBV9 to TRBJ1-1; the D is unclear. Between the trimmed V and J ends, which lost 3 bases and 1 base, there was a span of 10 bases. The CDR3 totals 14 residues. CDR1 is SGDLS, CDR2 YYNGEE, per germline. The CDR3 DNA reads TGTGCCAGCAGCGCGGTGGGGAGGAACACTGAAGCTTTCTTT. Its translation: CASSAVGRNTEAFF.

This clone has more than one count but fewer than ten. The chain joins TRBV4-2 to TRBJ2-7; 10 bases match TRBD2. V was pared by 0 bases and J by 0 bases, with 2 bases of the junction left unmatched. This CDR3 contains 16 residues. Looked up from germline, CDR1 is LGHNA and CDR2 is YNFKEQ. This CDR3 reads CASSQDGTSASYEQYF. Here the CDR3 DNA reads TGTGCCAGCAGCCAAGATGGGACTAGCGCCTCCTACGAGCAGTACTTC.

The chain uses TRBV6-6 and TRBJ2-4, with TRBD2 matching over 11 bases. V was clipped by 6 bases and J by 2 bases; unmatched bases: 3. Germline CDR1 MNHNY, CDR2 SVGAGI (reference sequence). The CDR3 totals 15 residues. CDR3 region: CASRLAGVPKNIQYF. The CDR3 nucleotides are TGTGCCAGCAGACTAGCGGGAGTTCCCAAAAACATTCAGTACTTC.

The genes are TRBV9 and TRBJ2-7; tentative D call: TRBD2 (5 bases). From germline, CDR1 is SGDLS and CDR2 YYNGEE. The ends were cut back, 0 bases at V and 1 base at J, with 17 bases in the middle. CDR3 length equals 17 residues. The CDR3 is CASSVGTHIDSSYEQYF. CDR3 DNA: TGTGCCAGCAGCGTAGGGACTCACATCGATTCTTCCTACGAGCAGTACTTC.

The rearrangement uses TRBV19 and TRBJ2-1; D is possibly TRBD2 (5 bases). The germline gives CDR1 LNHDA, CDR2 SQIVND (reference sequence). The CDR3 consists of 18 residues. V gave up 6 bases and J gave up 0 bases, with 21 bases separating them. The CDR3 DNA reads as TGTGCCAGTAGCCTTGGTCTCACCGGGGTGAGCTCCTACAATGAGCAGTTCTTC. It codes for CASSLGLTGVSSYNEQFF.

The CDR3 spells CASTGTHNQPQHF. CDR3 coding DNA: TGTGCCAGCACCGGGACTCACAATCAGCCCCAGCATTTT. The chain uses TRBV2 and TRBJ1-5, with D possibly matching TRBD1 (5 bases). Germline values: CDR1 SNHLY, CDR2 FYNNEI. This CDR3 has 13 residues. The V gene lost 7 bases and the J gene lost 3 bases, with 10 bases spanning the gap.

The chain links TRBV2 to TRBJ1-5; D is unclear. Looked up from germline, CDR1 is SNHLY and CDR2 is FYNNEI. Trimming left V 7 bases short and J 0 bases short, with 7 bases between. The CDR3 sequence is 13 residues long. CDR3 bases: TGTGCCAGCAAAGGAGATAGCAATCAGCCCCAGCATTTT. It specifies CASKGDSNQPQHF.

Here the CDR3 reads CASSQDPQGLAFF. Written as DNA, the CDR3 is TGTGCCAGCAGCCAAGACCCGCAGGGGCTGGCTTTCTTT. The J gene is TRBJ1-1, the V gene TRBV14, with a possible D match to TRBD1 (6 bases). Germline V gene lookup returns CDR1 SGHDN and CDR2 FVKESK. The CDR3 has 13 residues. The V end was cut by 0 bases, the J end by 11 bases, with 13 bases between.

The chain employs TRBV30 and TRBJ1-1; 7 nucleotides match TRBD1. This CDR3 is 15 amino acids long. In germline, CDR1 is GTSNPN, CDR2 SVGIG (reference sequence). Losses at the gene ends were 0 bases for V and 1 base for J; bases not matched to a gene: 5. The CDR3 DNA sequence: TGTGCCTGGAGTGTACAAGGGGGCAGGAACACTGAAGCTTTCTTT. It translates to CAWSVQGGRNTEAFF.

This clone was detected only a few times. CDR3 sequence reads: CASSYFGLASDTQYF. CDR3 sequence (DNA): TGTGCCAGCAGTTACTTCGGACTAGCCTCAGATACGCAGTATTTT. The genes are TRBV6-6 and TRBJ2-3; 8 bases are a match to TRBD2. V gave up 1 base and J gave up 4 bases; unmatched junction bases: 4. The CDR3 has 15 amino acids. Germline-derived CDR1 and CDR2 are MNHNY and SVGAGI (reference sequence).

The chain combines TRBV27 with TRBJ2-2; the match to TRBD2 covers 10 bases. CDR3 length: 16 amino acids. In germline, CDR1 is MNHEY, CDR2 SMNVEV (reference sequence). Trimming cost V 6 bases and J 4 bases; bases outside gene matches: 8. In DNA form, the CDR3 reads TGTGCCAGCAGCCGCTCGACTAGCGGGCGCACCGGGGAGCTGTTTTTT. Encoded protein: CASSRSTSGRTGELFF.

V is TRBV30 and J is TRBJ2-1; 10 positions match TRBD1. The CDR3 covers 16 residues. CDR1 is GTSNPN and CDR2 is SVGIG in the germline V gene (reference sequence). Trimming removed 1 base from V and 4 bases from J; junction bases left unmatched: 7. CDR3 in DNA: TGTGCCTGGAGTGATGAGACAGGGGGCGCTTACAATGAGCAGTTCTTC. Translating it yields CAWSDETGGAYNEQFF.

Only a few counts were recorded for this clone. The rearrangement joins TRBV5-6 to TRBJ2-6; the D gene is possibly TRBD2 (7 bases). V lost 4 bases, J lost 3 bases, and 14 bases lay in between. CDR3 length equals 16 residues. Germline CDR1 is SGHDT and CDR2 is YYEEEE. The CDR3 coding sequence is TGTGCCAGCAGCGGGGGGGCGGGGAGTGGGGCCAACGTCCTGACTTTC. Translating gives CASSGGAGSGANVLTF.

The CDR3 sequence is CASSQTSVNYEQYF. DNA for the CDR3: TGTGCCAGCAGCCAAACTAGCGTAAACTACGAGCAGTACTTC. The chain has TRBV27 and TRBJ2-7; TRBD2 agrees at 7 bases. V dropped 6 bases and J dropped 3; count of bases not matched to a gene: 8. The CDR3 sequence is 14 residues long. Germline values: CDR1 MNHEY, CDR2 SMNVEV (reference sequence).

The V and J genes are TRBV7-2 and TRBJ1-5; no clear D gene. Deletions cut 1 base from V and 7 bases from J, with 5 bases between. CDR3 size: 12 residues. Germline V gene sequence: CDR1 SGHTA, CDR2 FQGNSA. CDR3 nucleotides: TGTGCCAGCAGCTTAGATCTGCAGCCCCAGCATTTT. It codes for CASSLDLQPQHF.

This clone was observed a handful of times. This chain uses TRBV7-2 with TRBJ2-7, with a tentative D call TRBD2 (6 bases). This CDR3 comprises 14 residues. Trimming cost V 0 bases and J 6 bases, with 12 bases left between them. Germline loops: CDR1 SGHTA, CDR2 FQGNSA. CDR3 in amino acids: CASSLARDSGEQYF. CDR3 coding DNA: TGTGCCAGCAGCTTAGCGCGGGACTCCGGCGAGCAGTACTTC.